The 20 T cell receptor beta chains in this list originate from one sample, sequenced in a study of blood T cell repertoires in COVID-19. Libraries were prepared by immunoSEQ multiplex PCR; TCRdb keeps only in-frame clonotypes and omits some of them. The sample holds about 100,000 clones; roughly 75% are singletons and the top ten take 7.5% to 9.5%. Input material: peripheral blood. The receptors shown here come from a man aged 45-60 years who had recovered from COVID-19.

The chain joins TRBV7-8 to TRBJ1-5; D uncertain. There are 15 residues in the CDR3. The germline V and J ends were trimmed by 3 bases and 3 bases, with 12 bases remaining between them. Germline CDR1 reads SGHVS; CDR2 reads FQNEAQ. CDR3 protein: CASSFRSNYNQPQHF. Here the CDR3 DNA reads TGTGCCAGCAGCTTTCGCAGTAACTACAATCAGCCCCAGCATTTT.

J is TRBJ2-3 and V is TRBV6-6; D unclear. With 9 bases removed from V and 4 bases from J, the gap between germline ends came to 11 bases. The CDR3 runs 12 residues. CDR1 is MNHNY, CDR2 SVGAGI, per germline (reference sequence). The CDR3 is CASCRVADTQYF. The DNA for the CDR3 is TGTGCCAGTTGTCGCGTCGCAGATACGCAGTATTTT.

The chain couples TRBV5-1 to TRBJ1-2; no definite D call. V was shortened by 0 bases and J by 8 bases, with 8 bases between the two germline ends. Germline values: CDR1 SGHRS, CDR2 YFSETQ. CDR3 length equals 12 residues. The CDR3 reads CASSLASGGYTF. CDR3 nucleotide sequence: TGCGCCAGCAGCTTGGCGAGCGGGGGCTACACCTTC.

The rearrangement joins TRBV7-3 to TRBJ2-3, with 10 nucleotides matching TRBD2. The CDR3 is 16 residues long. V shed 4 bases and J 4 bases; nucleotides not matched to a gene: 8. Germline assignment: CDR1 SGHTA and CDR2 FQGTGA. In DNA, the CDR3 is TGTGCCAGCAGCTCCCGTTTAGCGGGGGGCTCAGATACGCAGTATTTT. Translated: CASSSRLAGGSDTQYF.

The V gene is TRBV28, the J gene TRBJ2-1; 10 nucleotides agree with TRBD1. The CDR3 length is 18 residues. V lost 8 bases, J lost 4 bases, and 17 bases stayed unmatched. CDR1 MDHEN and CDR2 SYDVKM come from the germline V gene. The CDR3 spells CASGGGQGPYASYNEQFF. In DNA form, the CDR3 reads TGTGCCAGCGGCGGGGGACAGGGGCCCTACGCCTCTTACAATGAGCAGTTCTTC.

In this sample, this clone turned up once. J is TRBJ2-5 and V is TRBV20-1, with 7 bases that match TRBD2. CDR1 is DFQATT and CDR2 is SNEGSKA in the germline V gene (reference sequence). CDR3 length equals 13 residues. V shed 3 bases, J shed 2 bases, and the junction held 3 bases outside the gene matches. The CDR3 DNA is TGCAGTGCTAGTCAGGGAGGGCAAGAGACCCAGTACTTC. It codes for CSASQGGQETQYF.

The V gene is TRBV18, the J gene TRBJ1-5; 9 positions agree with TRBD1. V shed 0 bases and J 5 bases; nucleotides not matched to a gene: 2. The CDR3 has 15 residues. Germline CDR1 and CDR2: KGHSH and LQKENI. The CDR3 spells CASSPPGQGDQPQHF. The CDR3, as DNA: TGTGCCAGCTCACCACCGGGACAGGGAGATCAGCCCCAGCATTTT.

The CDR3: CASSQRSGLPPDTQYF. CDR3 in DNA: TGCGCCAGCAGCCAACGGTCAGGCCTCCCCCCAGATACGCAGTATTTT. The chain joins TRBV4-3 to TRBJ2-3; D unclear. V was clipped by 2 bases and J by 4 bases, with 16 bases between them. Germline CDR1 LGHNA, CDR2 YSLEER. The CDR3 spans 16 residues.

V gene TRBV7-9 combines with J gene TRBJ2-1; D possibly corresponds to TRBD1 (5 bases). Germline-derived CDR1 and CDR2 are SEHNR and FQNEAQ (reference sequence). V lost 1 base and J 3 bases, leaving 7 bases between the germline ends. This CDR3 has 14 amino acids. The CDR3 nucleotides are TGTGCCAGCAGCTTAGAAACAGGCTACAATGAGCAGTTCTTC. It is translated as CASSLETGYNEQFF.

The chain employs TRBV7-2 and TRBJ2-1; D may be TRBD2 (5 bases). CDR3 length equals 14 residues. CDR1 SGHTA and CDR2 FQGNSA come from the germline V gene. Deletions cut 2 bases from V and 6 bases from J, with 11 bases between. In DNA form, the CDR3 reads TGTGCCAGCAGCTTAACCAACCTAGCCAATGAGCAGTTCTTC. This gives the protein CASSLTNLANEQFF.

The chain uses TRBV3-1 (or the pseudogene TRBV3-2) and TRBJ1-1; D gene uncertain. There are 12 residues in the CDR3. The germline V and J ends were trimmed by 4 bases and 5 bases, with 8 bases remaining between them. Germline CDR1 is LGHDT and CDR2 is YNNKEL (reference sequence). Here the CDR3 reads CASSRTGTEAFF. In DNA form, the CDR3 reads TGTGCCAGCAGCCGGACGGGAACTGAAGCTTTCTTT.

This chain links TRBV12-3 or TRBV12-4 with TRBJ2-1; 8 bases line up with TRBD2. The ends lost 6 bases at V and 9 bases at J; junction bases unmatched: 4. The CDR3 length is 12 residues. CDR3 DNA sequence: TGTGCCAGCAGCCAAGCGGGAGCTGAGCAGTTCTTC. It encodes CASSQAGAEQFF.

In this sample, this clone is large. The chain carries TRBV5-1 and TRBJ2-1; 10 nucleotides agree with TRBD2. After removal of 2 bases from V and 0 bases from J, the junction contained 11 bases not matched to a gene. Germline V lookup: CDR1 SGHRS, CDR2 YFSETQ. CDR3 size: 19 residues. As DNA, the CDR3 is TGCGCCAGCAGCTTCTCTAGCGGGGGATATCAGGACTCCTACAATGAGCAGTTCTTC. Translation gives CASSFSSGGYQDSYNEQFF.

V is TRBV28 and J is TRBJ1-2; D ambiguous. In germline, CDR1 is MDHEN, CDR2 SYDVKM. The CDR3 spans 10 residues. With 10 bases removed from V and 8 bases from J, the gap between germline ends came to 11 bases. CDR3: CATRTEGYTF. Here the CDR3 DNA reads TGTGCCACCCGCACGGAGGGCTACACCTTC.

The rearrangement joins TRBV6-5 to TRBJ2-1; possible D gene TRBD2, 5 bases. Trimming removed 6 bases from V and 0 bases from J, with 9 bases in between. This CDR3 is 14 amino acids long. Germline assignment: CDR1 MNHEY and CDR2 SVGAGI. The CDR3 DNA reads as TGTGCCAGCAGGACTGGGAGCTCCTACAATGAGCAGTTCTTC. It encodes CASRTGSSYNEQFF.

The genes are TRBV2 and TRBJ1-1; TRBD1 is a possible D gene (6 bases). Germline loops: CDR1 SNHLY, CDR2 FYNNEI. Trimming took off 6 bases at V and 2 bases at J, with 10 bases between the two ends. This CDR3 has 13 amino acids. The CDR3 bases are TGTGCCAGCAGCCGGGACACCAACACTGAAGCTTTCTTT. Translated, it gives CASSRDTNTEAFF.

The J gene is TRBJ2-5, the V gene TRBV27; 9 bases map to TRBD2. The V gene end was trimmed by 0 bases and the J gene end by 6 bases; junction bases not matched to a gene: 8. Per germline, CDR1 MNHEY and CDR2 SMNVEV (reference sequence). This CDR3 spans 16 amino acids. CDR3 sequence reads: CASSLSGAGGPKTQYF. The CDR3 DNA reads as TGTGCCAGCAGTTTATCGGGCGCGGGAGGGCCAAAGACCCAGTACTTC.

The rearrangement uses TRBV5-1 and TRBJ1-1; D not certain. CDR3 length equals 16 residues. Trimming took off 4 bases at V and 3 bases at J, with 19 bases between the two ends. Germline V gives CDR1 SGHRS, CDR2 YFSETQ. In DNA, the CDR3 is TGCGCCAGCAGCCCGCTACGACCGGATCGGGACACTGAAGCTTTCTTT. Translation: CASSPLRPDRDTEAFF.

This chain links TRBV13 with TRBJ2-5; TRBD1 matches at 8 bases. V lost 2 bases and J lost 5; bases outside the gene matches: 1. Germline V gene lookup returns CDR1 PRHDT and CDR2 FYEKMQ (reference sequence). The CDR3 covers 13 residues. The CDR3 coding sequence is TGTGCCAGCAGCTTAACAGGGGGGGAGACCCAGTACTTC. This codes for CASSLTGGETQYF.

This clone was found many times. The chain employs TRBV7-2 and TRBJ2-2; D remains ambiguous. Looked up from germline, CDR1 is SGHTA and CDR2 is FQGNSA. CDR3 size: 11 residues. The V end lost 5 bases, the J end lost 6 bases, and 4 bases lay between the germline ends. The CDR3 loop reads CASSPPGELFF. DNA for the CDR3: TGTGCCAGCAGCCCTCCCGGGGAGCTGTTTTTT.